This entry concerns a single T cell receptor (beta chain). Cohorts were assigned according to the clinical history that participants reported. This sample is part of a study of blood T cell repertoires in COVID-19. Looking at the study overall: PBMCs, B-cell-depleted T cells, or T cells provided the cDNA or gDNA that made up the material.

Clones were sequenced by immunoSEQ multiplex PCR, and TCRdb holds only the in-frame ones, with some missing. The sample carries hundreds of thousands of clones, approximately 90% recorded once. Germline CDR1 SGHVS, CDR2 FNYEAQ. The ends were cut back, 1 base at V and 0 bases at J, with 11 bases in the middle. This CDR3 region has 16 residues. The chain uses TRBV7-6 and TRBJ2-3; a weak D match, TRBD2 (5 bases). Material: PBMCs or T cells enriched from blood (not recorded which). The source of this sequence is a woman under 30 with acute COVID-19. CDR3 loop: CASSLGLGGSTDTQYF. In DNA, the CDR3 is TGTGCCAGCAGCTTAGGGCTAGGCGGGAGCACAGATACGCAGTATTTT.